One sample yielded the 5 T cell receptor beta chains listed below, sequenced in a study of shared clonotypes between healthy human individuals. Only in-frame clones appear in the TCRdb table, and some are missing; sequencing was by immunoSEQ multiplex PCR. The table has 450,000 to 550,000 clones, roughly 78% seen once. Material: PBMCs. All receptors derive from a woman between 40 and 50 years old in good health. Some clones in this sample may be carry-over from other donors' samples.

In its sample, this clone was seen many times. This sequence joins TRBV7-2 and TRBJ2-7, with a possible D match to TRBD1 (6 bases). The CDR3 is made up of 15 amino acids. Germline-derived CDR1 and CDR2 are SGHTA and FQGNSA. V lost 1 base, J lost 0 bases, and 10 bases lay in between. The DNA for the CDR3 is TGTGCCAGCAGCTTAGTTGGACAGAGCTCCTACGAGCAGTACTTC. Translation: CASSLVGQSSYEQYF.

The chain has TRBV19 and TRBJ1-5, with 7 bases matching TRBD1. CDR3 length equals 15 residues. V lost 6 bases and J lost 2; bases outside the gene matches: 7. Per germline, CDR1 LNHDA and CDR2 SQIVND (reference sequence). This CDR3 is CASSDTGDGNQPQHF. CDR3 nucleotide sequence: TGTGCCAGTAGCGACACAGGGGACGGCAATCAGCCCCAGCATTTT.

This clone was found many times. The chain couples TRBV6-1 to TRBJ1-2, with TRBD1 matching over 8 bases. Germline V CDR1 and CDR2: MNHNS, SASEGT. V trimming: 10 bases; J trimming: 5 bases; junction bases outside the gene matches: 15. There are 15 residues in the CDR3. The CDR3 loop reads CATAEGDRPSYGYTF. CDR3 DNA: TGTGCCACCGCCGAGGGGGACAGGCCTAGTTATGGCTACACCTTC.

This CDR3 reads CASSHGGGAGGPYEQYF. CDR3 DNA: TGCGCCAGCAGTCACGGTGGCGGGGCGGGAGGGCCTTACGAGCAGTACTTC. V gene TRBV4-3 combines with J gene TRBJ2-7, with TRBD2 matching over 9 bases. Germline V gene lookup returns CDR1 LGHNA and CDR2 YSLEER. The CDR3 is 17 amino acids. The ends lost 6 bases at V and 4 bases at J; junction bases unmatched: 16.

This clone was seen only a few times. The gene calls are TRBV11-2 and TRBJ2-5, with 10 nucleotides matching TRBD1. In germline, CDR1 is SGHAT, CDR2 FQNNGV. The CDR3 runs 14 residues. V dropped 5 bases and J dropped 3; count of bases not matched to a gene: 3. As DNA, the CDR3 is TGTGCCAGCAGCCGAGGACAGGGGGAAGAGACCCAGTACTTC. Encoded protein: CASSRGQGEETQYF.